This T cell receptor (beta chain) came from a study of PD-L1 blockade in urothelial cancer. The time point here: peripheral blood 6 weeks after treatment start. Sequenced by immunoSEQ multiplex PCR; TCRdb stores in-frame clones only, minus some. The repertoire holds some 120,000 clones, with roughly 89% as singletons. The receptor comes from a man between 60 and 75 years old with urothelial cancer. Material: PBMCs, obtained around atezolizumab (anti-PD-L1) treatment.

The chain's CDR3 is CASSHRTDTSQYF. Here the CDR3 DNA reads TGTGCCAGCAGCCATAGAACGGACACGTCGCAGTACTTC. This chain links TRBV4-2 with TRBJ2-7; TRBD1 might be the D (5 bases). The CDR3 is made up of 13 amino acids. Trimming removed 3 bases from V and 9 bases from J, with 15 bases in between. The germline V gene encodes CDR1 LGHNA and CDR2 YNFKEQ.